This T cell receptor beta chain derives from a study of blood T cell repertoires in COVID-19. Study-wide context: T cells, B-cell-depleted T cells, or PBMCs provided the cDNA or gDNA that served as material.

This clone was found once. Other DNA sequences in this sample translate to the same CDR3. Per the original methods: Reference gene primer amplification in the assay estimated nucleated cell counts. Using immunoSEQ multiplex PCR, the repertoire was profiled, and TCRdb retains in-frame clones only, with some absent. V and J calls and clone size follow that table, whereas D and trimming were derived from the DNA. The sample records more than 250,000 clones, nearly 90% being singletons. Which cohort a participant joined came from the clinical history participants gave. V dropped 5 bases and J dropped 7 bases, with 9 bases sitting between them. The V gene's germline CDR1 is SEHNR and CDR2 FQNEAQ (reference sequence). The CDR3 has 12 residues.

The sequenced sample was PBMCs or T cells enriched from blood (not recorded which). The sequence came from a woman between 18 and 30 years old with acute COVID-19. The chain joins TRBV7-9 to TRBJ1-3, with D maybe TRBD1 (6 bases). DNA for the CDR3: TGTGCCAGCAGCGCACAGGGTAACACCATATATTTT. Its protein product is CASSAQGNTIYF.